What follows is one T cell receptor (beta chain) and its context. What it binds is not known. The data were taken from a study of ipilimumab plus nivolumab after autologous stem cell transplantation. Study summary: Typical patient got 5 ipilimumab doses and seven to nine nivolumab doses (median). The myeloma group: high-risk transplant-naive, or relapse within 3 years after first autologous transplant.

Germline V CDR1 and CDR2: MDHEN, SYDVKM. V lost 6 bases and J 1 base, leaving 9 bases between the germline ends. CDR3 size: 13 residues. TCRdb's copy holds only in-frame clones and misses some; the assay was immunoSEQ multiplex PCR. The sample lists 37,000 or so clones; 90% to 95% were seen once. Checkpoint therapy with ipilimumab 1 mg/kg began 14 to 28 days after transplant. Findings and limits, study-wide: Authors suggest TCR repertoire, Treg phenotype and gut microbiota support further study.

The receptor comes from a male donor with multiple myeloma. The source was PBMCs, collected in a trial of ipilimumab plus nivolumab as post-transplant consolidation. The chain combines TRBV28 with TRBJ1-1, with no clear D. The CDR3 sequence is CASRLDWNTEAFF. CDR3 sequence (DNA): TGTGCCAGCAGACTTGATTGGAACACTGAAGCTTTCTTT.